The sample holds many counts of the clone carrying this T cell receptor (beta chain). TCRdb reanalysed the RT-PCR reads using MiXCR and keeps one entry per CDR3 protein. The repertoire holds around 500,000 distinct CDR3 sequences, with roughly 9.7% as singletons. The data were obtained in a study of response to subunit inactivated influenza vaccine. The CDR3 is 14 amino acids. The junction had 6 bases not matched to a gene; V was cut back by 1 base and J by 8 bases. The chain employs TRBV12-3 or TRBV12-4 and TRBJ1-1; 8 positions agree with TRBD1. The material was PBMCs from blood, obtained about 40 days after vaccination. The clonotype was recovered from a man in his fifties or sixties who received an inactivated influenza vaccine. This CDR3 reads CASSLESGGIEAFF. The CDR3 DNA reads as TGTGCCAGCAGTTTAGAGTCAGGGGGCATCGAAGCTTTCTTT.